A selection of T cell receptor beta chains follows, all from one sample in a study of metastatic and nonmetastatic thyroid tumors. TCRdb re-called the PCR reads via MiXCR. The sample consists of tens of thousands of clones, 28% of them appearing once. The sequenced sample was tumor tissue. The receptors were sampled from a male donor with papillary thyroid cancer or a benign thyroid nodule (not recorded which). Some clones in this sample may be carry-over from other donors' samples. The CDR3 runs from the conserved cysteine through the conserved F or W. The D gene is left open where the match is weak. For some rows the clone size is stated as once, few or many, or as a class when expanded; others skip it.

DNA: TGCAGTGCTGTGAAACCTGAAGCTTTCTTT; CDR3: CSAVKPEAFF; V: TRBV20-1; D: .; J: TRBJ1-1; size: once
DNA: TGCGCCAGCAGCCCCAGGGCGGGAGGGACAGATACGCAGTATTTT; CDR3: CASSPRAGGTDTQYF; V: TRBV5-1; D: TRBD2; J: TRBJ2-3; size: many
DNA: TGTGCCAGCAGCGGGCTCCAAAAGGGGAACTACGAGCAGTACTTC; CDR3: CASSGLQKGNYEQYF; V: TRBV7-2; D: .; J: TRBJ2-7; size: .
DNA: TGCAGTGCACCATGGGATAGTGACTACGAGCAGTACTTC; CDR3: CSAPWDSDYEQYF; V: TRBV20-1; D: .; J: TRBJ2-7; size: .
DNA: TGCGCCAGCAGTGATACCACAGATACGCAGTATTTT; CDR3: CASSDTTDTQYF; V: TRBV10-1; D: .; J: TRBJ2-3; size: medium-sized
DNA: TGTGCCAGCAGCGTAGATCCGAGCTCCTACAATGAGCAGTTCTTC; CDR3: CASSVDPSSYNEQFF; V: TRBV9; D: .; J: TRBJ2-1; size: many
DNA: TGTGCCAGCAGGCCCCGGGACAGGAACTATGGCTACACCTTC; CDR3: CASRPRDRNYGYTF; V: TRBV2; D: TRBD1; J: TRBJ1-2; size: few
DNA: TGTGCCAGCAGCGACCCGGCTAGCGGGAGCAATGAGCAGTTCTTC; CDR3: CASSDPASGSNEQFF; V: TRBV3-1; D: TRBD2; J: TRBJ2-1; size: many
DNA: TGTGCCAGCAGTTTAGGCCAGCTAACTAATTCACCCCTCCACTTT; CDR3: CASSLGQLTNSPLHF; V: TRBV28; D: .; J: TRBJ1-6; size: .
DNA: TGTGCCAGAAGTGAGGCAGGGGATGGCTACACCTTC; CDR3: CARSEAGDGYTF; V: TRBV2; D: .; J: TRBJ1-2; size: many
DNA: TGTGCCTGGAGAGAATCTGGGGCCAACGTCCTGACTTTC; CDR3: CAWRESGANVLTF; V: TRBV30; D: .; J: TRBJ2-6; size: .
DNA: TGCGCCAGCAGCTTGGAGCCTTTGGGCGGACGCAATTCACCCCTCCACTTT; CDR3: CASSLEPLGGRNSPLHF; V: TRBV5-1; D: .; J: TRBJ1-6; size: .
DNA: TGTGCCTGGAGCTCAACGGGTGCGGTTAATCAGCCCCAGCATTTT; CDR3: CAWSSTGAVNQPQHF; V: TRBV30; D: .; J: TRBJ1-5; size: .